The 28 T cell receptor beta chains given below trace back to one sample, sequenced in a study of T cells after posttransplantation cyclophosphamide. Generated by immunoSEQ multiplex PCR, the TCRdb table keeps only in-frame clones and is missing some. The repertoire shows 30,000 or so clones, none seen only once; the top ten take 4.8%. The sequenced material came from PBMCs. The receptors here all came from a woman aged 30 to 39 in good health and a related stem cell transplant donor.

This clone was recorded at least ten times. The CDR3 DNA follows: TGTGCCGTCCGACCTGGGGGCGGGCGCACTGAAGCTTTCTTT. Protein sequence: CAVRPGGGRTEAFF. This chain links TRBV10-3 with TRBJ1-1; perhaps TRBD1 as D (6 bases). This CDR3 is 14 amino acids long. Germline CDR1 reads ENHRY; CDR2 reads SYGVKD. The germline V and J ends were trimmed by 11 bases and 4 bases, with 20 bases remaining between them.

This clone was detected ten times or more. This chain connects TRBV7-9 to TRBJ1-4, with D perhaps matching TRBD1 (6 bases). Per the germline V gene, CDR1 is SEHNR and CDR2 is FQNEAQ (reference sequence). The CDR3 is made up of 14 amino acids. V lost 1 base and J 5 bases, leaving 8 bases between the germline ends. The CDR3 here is CASSLGTANEKLFF. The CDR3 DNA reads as TGTGCCAGCAGCTTAGGGACAGCGAATGAAAAACTGTTTTTT. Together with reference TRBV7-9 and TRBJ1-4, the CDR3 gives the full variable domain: DTGVSQNPRHKITKRGQNVTFRCDPISEHNRLYWYRQTLGQGPEFLTYFQNEAQLEKSRLLSDRFSAERPKGSFSTLEIQRTEQGDSAMYLCASSLGTANEKLFFGSGTQLSVL.

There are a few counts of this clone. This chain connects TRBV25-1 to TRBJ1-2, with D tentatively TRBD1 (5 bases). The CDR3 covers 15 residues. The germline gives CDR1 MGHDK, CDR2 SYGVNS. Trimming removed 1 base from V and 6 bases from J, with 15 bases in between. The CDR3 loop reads CASSEWGGRRDGYTF. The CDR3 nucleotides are TGTGCCAGCAGTGAATGGGGGGGGAGGCGCGATGGCTACACCTTC.

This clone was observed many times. For the CDR3, the DNA is TGTGCCAGCATCCGGGGGGGGATCGGATATGGCTACACCTTC. Translating it yields CASIRGGIGYGYTF. The chain uses TRBV2 and TRBJ1-2; possible D gene TRBD1, 5 bases. Per the germline V gene, CDR1 is SNHLY and CDR2 is FYNNEI. The length of the CDR3 is 14 residues. Trimming stripped 7 bases from V and 5 bases from J, with 17 bases between.

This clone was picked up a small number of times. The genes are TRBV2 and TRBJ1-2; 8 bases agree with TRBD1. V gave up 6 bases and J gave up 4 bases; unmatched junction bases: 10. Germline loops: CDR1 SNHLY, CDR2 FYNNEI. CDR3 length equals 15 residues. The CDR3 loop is CASRNSPGGSYGYTF. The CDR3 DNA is TGTGCCAGCAGAAACTCCCCAGGGGGCAGCTATGGCTACACCTTC. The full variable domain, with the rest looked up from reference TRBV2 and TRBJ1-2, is EPEVTQTPSHQVTQMGQEVILRCVPISNHLYFYWYRQILGQKVEFLVSFYNNEISEKSEIFDDQFSVERPDGSNFTLKIRSTKLEDSAMYFCASRNSPGGSYGYTFGSGTRLTVV.

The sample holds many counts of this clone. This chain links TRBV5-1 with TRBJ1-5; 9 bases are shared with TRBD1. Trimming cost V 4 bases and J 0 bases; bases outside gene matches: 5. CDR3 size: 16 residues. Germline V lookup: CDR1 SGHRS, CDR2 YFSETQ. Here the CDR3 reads CASSHGQGISNQPQHF. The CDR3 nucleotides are TGCGCCAGCAGCCACGGACAGGGGATTAGCAATCAGCCCCAGCATTTT.

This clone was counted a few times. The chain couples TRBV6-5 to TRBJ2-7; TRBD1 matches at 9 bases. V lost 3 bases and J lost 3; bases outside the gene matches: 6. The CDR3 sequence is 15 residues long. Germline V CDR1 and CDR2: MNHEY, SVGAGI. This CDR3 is CASSYSGTGIYEQYF. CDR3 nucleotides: TGTGCCAGCAGTTATTCCGGGACAGGGATCTACGAGCAGTACTTC.

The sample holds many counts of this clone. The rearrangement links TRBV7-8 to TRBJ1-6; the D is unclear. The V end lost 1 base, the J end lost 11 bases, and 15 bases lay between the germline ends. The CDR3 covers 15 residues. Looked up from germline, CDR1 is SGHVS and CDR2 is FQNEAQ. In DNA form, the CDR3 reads TGTGCCAGCAGCTTAGACTTAACAGAGAGACCACCCCTCCACTTT. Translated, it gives CASSLDLTERPPLHF.

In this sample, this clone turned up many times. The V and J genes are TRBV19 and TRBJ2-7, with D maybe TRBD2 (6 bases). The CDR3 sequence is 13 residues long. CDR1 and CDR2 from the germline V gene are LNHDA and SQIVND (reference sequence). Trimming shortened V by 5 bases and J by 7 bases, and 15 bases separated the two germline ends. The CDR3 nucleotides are TGTGCCAGTAGTGCGCTCGGGACTGAAGAGCAGTACTTC. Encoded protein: CASSALGTEEQYF.

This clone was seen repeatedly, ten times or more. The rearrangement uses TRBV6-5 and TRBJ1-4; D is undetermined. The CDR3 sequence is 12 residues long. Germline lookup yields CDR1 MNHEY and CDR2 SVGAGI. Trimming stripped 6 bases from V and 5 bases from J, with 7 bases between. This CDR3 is CASRSGNEKLFF. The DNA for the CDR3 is TGTGCCAGCAGGTCCGGGAATGAAAAACTGTTTTTT.

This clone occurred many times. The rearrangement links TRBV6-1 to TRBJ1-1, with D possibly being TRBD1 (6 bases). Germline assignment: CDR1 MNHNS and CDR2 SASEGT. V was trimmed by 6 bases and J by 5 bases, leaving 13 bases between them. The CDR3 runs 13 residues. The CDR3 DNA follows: TGTGCCAGCAGCCTCACAGGGAGGACTGAAGCTTTCTTT. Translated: CASSLTGRTEAFF.

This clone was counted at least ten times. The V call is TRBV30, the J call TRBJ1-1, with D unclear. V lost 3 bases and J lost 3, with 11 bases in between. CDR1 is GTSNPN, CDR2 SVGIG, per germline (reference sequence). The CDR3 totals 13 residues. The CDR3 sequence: CAWRRAEDTEAFF. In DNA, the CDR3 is TGTGCCTGGAGGAGGGCTGAGGACACTGAAGCTTTCTTT.

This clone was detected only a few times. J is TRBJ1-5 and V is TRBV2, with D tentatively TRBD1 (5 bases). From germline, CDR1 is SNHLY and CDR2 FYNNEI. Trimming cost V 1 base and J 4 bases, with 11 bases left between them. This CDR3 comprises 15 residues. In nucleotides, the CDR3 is TGTGCCAGCAGTGAAGGTTCGACAGAGAATCAGCCCCAGCATTTT. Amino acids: CASSEGSTENQPQHF.

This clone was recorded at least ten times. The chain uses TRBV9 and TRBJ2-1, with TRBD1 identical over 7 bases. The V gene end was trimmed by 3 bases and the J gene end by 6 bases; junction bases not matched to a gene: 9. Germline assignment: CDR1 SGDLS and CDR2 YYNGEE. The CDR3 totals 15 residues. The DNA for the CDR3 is TGTGCCAGCAGCGGACGTCGAGGGGGCTTCAATGAGCAGTTCTTC. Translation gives CASSGRRGGFNEQFF.

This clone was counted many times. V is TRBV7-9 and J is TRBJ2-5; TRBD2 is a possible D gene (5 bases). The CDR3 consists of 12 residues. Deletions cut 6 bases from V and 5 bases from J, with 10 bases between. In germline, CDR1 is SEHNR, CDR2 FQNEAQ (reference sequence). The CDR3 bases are TGTGCCAGCAGGTCGGGGTCGGAGACCCAGTACTTC. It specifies CASRSGSETQYF.

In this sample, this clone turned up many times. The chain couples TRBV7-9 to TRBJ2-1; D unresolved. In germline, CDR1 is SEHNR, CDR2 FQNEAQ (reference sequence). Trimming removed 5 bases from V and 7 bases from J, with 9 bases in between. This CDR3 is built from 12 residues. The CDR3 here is CASSTTPNEQFF. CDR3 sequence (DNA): TGTGCCAGCAGCACCACTCCTAATGAGCAGTTCTTC.

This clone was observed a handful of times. In nucleotides, the CDR3 is TGCGCCAGCAGCTTGGGGTACAGGGTAGACACAGATACGCAGTATTTT. Residues: CASSLGYRVDTDTQYF. The chain couples TRBV5-1 to TRBJ2-3, with D possibly matching TRBD1 (6 bases). V dropped 0 bases and J dropped 2 bases, with 13 bases sitting between them. Germline CDR1 reads SGHRS; CDR2 reads YFSETQ. This CDR3 is 16 amino acids long.

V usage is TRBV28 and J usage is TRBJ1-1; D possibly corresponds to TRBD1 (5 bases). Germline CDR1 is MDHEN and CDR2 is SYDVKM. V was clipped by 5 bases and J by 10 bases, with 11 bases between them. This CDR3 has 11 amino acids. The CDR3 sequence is CASSLLDRAFF. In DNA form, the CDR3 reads TGTGCCAGCAGTCTGCTCGACAGAGCTTTCTTT.

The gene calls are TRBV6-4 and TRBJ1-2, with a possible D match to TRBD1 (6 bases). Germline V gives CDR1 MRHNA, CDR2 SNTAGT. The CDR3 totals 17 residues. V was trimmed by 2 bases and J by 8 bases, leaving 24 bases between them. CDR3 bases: TGTGCCAGCAGTGACGAAAACAATTGGGGGCCGCCCAGGGGCTACACCTTC. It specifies CASSDENNWGPPRGYTF.

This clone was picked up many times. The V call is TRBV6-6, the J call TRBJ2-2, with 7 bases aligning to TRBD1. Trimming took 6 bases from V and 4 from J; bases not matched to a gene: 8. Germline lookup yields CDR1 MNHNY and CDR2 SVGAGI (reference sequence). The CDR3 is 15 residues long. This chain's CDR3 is CASRLRQGSTGELFF. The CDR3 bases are TGTGCCAGCAGGCTCAGACAGGGCAGCACCGGGGAGCTGTTTTTT.

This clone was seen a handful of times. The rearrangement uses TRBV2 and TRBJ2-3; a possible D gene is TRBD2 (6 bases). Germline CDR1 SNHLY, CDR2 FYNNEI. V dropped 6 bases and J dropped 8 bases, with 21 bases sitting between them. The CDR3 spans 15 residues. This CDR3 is CASREVSGEVGTQYF. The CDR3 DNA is TGTGCCAGCAGAGAGGTTAGCGGTGAAGTGGGTACGCAGTATTTT.

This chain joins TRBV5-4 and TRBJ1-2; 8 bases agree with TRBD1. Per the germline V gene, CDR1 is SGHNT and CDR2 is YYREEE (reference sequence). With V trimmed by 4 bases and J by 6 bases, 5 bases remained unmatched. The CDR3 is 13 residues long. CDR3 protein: CASSVQDRDGYTF. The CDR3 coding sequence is TGTGCCAGCAGCGTCCAGGACAGGGATGGCTACACCTTC.

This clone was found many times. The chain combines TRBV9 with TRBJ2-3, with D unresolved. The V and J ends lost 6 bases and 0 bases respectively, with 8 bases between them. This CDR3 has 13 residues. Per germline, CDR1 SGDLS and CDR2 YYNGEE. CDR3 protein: CASTQGSTDTQYF. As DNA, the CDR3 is TGTGCCAGCACCCAAGGGAGCACAGATACGCAGTATTTT.

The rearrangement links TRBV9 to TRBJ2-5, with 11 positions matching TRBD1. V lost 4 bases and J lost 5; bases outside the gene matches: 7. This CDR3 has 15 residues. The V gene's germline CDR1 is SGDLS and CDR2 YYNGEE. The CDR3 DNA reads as TGTGCCAGCAGCATTGGACAGGGGGCATGGGAGACCCAGTACTTC. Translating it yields CASSIGQGAWETQYF.

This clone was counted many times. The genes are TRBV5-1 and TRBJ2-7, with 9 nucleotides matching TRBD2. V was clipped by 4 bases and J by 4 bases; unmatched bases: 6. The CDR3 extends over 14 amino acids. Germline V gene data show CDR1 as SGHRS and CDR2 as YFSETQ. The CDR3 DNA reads TGCGCCAGCAGCCTGGGACTAGCTCCGTACGAGCAGTACTTC. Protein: CASSLGLAPYEQYF.

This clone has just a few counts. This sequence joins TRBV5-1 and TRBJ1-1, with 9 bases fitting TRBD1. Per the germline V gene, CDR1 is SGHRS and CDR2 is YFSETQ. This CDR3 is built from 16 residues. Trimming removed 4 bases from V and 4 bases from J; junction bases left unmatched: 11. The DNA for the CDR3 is TGCGCCAGCAGCCTTAGCCGGGACAGGGTTGGCACTGAAGCTTTCTTT. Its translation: CASSLSRDRVGTEAFF.

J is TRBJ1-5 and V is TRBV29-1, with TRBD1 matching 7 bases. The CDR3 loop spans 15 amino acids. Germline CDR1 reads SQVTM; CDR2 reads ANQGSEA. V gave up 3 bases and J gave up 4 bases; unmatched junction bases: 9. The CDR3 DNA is TGCAGCGTTGAGGTTGGGGCAGGGGGAAATCAGCCCCAGCATTTT. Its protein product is CSVEVGAGGNQPQHF.

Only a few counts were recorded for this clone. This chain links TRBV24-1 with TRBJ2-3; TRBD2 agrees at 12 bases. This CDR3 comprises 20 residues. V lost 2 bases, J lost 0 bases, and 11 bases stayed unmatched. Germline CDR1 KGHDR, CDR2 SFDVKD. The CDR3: CATSDSSGGALPRSTDTQYF. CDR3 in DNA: TGTGCCACCAGTGATTCTAGCGGGGGGGCTTTGCCGCGAAGCACAGATACGCAGTATTTT.